The clone carrying this T cell receptor (beta chain) showed up just once. Its target is unknown. The record originates from a study of cytomegalovirus exposure and HLA in healthy donors. Study-wide background: It was reported in a later analysis that the same platform had been used for the 110 or so validation repertoires as for the approximately 700 first-cohort repertoires. Whole-study results and caveats: For cytomegalovirus status, the classifier reportedly gave diagnoses with high specificity and sensitivity. The study listed roughly 160 cytomegalovirus-associated TCR beta chains.

The junction had 8 bases not matched to a gene; V was cut back by 1 base and J by 3 bases. The germline V gene encodes CDR1 SGDLS and CDR2 YYNGEE. The length of the CDR3 is 17 residues. Repertoires were generated with immunoSEQ multiplex PCR, while TCRdb's copy carries only in-frame clones and drops some. The data contain tens of thousands of clones, around 92% of them singletons. The donors belonged to the approximately 120-subject validation cohort, separate from the approximately 700-subject first cohort. The material sequenced was PBMCs. The rearrangement links TRBV9 to TRBJ2-2, with 8 bases aligning to TRBD2. The clonotype was recovered from a man aged 18-30 years in good health and CMV-seronegative. The CDR3 nucleotides read TGTGCCAGCAGCGTAAAAGCGGGAGTGGCGGACACCGGGGAGCTGTTTTTT. It specifies CASSVKAGVADTGELFF.